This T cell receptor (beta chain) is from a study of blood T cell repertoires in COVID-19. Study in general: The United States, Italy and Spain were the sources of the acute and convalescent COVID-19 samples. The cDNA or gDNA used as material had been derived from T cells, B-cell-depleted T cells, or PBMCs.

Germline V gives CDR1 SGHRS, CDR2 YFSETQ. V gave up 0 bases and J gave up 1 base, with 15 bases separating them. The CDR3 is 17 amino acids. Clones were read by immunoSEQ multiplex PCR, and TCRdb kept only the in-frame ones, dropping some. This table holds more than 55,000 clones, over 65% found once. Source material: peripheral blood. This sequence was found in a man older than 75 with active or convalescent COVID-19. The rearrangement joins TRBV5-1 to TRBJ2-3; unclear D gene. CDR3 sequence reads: CASSLALSQVRTDTQYF. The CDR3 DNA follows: TGCGCCAGCAGCTTGGCCCTCTCACAAGTACGCACAGATACGCAGTATTTT.